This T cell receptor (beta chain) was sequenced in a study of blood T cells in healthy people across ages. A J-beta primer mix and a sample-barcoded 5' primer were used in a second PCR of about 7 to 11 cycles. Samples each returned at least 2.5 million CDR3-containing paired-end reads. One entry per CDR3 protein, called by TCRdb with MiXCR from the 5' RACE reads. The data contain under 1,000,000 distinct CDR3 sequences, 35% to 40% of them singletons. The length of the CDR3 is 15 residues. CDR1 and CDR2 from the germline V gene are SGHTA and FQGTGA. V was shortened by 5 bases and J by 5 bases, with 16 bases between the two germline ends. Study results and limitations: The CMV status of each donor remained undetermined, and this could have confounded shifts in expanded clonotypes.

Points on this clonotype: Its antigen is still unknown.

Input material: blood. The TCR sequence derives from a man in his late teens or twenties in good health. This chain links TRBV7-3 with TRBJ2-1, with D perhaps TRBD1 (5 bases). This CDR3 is CASSRRGYTNNEQFF. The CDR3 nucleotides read TGTGCCAGCAGCCGAAGGGGCTACACAAACAATGAGCAGTTCTTC.